This TCR beta chain comes out of a study of OX40 agonist ivuxolimab in advanced cancers. The wider study: Earlier treatment with anti-PD-1, anti-PD-L1 or anti-CTLA-4 was permitted, and under 50% had received some.

Excluded were patients having autoimmune disease history or systemic immunosuppression. The germline V and J ends were trimmed by 3 bases and 7 bases, with 15 bases remaining between them. CDR1 is MNHNY, CDR2 SVGAGI, per germline (reference sequence). The CDR3 has 14 amino acids. Turning to this clone: Its antigen is undetermined.

Data came from immunoSEQ multiplex PCR; TCRdb stores just in-frame clones and leaves some out. The sample shows under 85,000 clones, roughly 86% of them seen only once. Overall study findings and caveats: Determination of antigen specificity was not performed for the expanded peripheral T cells. Nonresponders included some who also had low normalized T-cell clonal expansion.

V and J are TRBV6-6 and TRBJ2-5; possible D gene TRBD1, 6 bases. The sequence was collected from an adult with an advanced solid tumor such as melanoma, head and neck, liver or kidney cancer. The specimen comprised CD4+ or CD8+ T cells sorted from blood, sampled in a trial of the OX40 agonist ivuxolimab. CDR3 in DNA: TGTGCCAGCAGTTATCAGGGGACCACTTTGACCCAGTACTTC. Protein sequence: CASSYQGTTLTQYF.